The rows below give T cell receptor beta chains drawn from one sample of a study of blood T cell repertoires in COVID-19. Method: immunoSEQ multiplex PCR; TCRdb's copy keeps in-frame clones and lacks some. The sample contains fewer than 400,000 clones, roughly 90% of which appear only once. Sequenced sample: peripheral blood. These receptors all stem from a woman younger than 45 with COVID-19, enrolled during active disease. Each CDR3 is given without its conserved first and last residue. Size values are once, few and many counts, or a class for expanded clones, and some rows have none.

>.|TRBV27|TRBJ1-2|11
ASSADRLYGYT
>.|TRBV19|TRBJ2-7|14
ASSMEGSGSSYEQY
>.|TRBV12-3/TRBV12-4|TRBJ1-1|11
ASGRGLNTEAF
>.|TRBV7-3|TRBJ2-6|16
ASSLEGQGRSGANVLT
>.|TRBV3-1/TRBV3-2|TRBJ1-2|13
ASSQGGDPNYGYT
>.|TRBV6-5|TRBJ1-2|12
ASSQAGYSYGYT
>.|TRBV18|TRBJ2-5|14
ASSPAGTAASETQY
>.|TRBV30|TRBJ1-2|10
ACLVANYGYT
>.|TRBV19|TRBJ1-2|12
ASSAGQLAYGYT
>.|TRBV10-3|TRBJ1-3|11
AAQGISGNTIY
>.|TRBV10-1|TRBJ1-6|11
ASSDRVDSPLH
>.|TRBV27|TRBJ2-1|14
ASRTSGSQGLGEQF
>.|TRBV27|TRBJ1-5|12
ASSFGGINQPQH
>.|TRBV5-8|TRBJ1-1|11
ASSFGGLSEAF
>.|TRBV5-1|TRBJ1-3|13
ASSPGASSGNTIY
>.|TRBV30|TRBJ1-4|12
AWSRYATNEKLF
>.|TRBV5-1|TRBJ2-1|13
ASSLDGAPYNEQF
>once|TRBV6-4|TRBJ2-3|15
ASSPTPLAGGVDTQY
>.|TRBV11-2|TRBJ2-7|15
ASSTPGLGTISYEQY
>.|TRBV11-2|TRBJ2-5|16
ASSLRGTSGIVGETQY
>.|TRBV6-5|TRBJ1-2|14
ASSYSFQISNYGYT
>.|TRBV7-2|TRBJ2-2|12
ASSSPSSAGELF
>.|TRBV19|TRBJ1-2|14
ASSILVGVANYGYT
>.|TRBV18|TRBJ1-2|14
ASSPAAPGQGAGYT
>once|TRBV5-4|TRBJ1-2|13
ASSSRDRGLYGYT
>.|TRBV7-8|TRBJ1-1|12
ASSLAGQNTEAF
>.|TRBV27|TRBJ2-1|12
ASSPGLTYHEQF
>.|TRBV11-1|TRBJ1-2|11
ASSRQGVDGYT
>.|TRBV29-1|TRBJ1-5|11
SVRGNSNQPQH
>.|TRBV28|TRBJ2-5|12
ASTLPGPQETQY
>.|TRBV30|TRBJ1-1|9
AWSGQGEAF
>.|TRBV5-1|TRBJ1-1|15
ASSLGHGSPGNTEAF
>.|TRBV27|TRBJ1-3|13
ASMDRGPSGNTIY
>.|TRBV5-1|TRBJ2-6|14
ASSLEATGGANVLT
>once|TRBV29-1|TRBJ1-4|10
SVGSGIEKLF
>once|TRBV2|TRBJ1-2|12
ASSEIGSSWGYT
>.|TRBV7-9|TRBJ1-2|10
ASSPTGGGYT
>once|TRBV12-3/TRBV12-4|TRBJ1-1|9
ASSFGVAGR
>.|TRBV6-5|TRBJ1-1|12
ASRADSLNTEAF
>once|TRBV5-1|TRBJ2-7|14
ASSPTPGLVNYEQY
>.|TRBV30|TRBJ1-4|13
AWSEGETGFEKLF
>.|TRBV27|TRBJ2-2|10
ASRGYTGELF
>many|TRBV5-1|TRBJ2-7|14
ASSWTSGLTAYEQY
>.|TRBV10-3|TRBJ2-7|15
AISPSLPGQGTYEQY
>.|TRBV18|TRBJ1-6|13
ASSPNTGDNSPLH